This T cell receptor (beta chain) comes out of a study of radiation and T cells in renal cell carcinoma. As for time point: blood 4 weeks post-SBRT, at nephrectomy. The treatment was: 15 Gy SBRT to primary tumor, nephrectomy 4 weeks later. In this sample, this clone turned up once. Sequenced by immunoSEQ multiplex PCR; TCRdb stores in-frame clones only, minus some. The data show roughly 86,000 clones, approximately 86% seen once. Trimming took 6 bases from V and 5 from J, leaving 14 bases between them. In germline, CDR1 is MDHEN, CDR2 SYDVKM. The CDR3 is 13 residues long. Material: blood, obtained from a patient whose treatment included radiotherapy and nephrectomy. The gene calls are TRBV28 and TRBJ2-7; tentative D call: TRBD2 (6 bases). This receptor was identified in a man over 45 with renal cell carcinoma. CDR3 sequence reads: CASSWTTNNEQYF. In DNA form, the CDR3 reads TGTGCCAGCAGCTGGACTACCAACAACGAGCAGTACTTC.